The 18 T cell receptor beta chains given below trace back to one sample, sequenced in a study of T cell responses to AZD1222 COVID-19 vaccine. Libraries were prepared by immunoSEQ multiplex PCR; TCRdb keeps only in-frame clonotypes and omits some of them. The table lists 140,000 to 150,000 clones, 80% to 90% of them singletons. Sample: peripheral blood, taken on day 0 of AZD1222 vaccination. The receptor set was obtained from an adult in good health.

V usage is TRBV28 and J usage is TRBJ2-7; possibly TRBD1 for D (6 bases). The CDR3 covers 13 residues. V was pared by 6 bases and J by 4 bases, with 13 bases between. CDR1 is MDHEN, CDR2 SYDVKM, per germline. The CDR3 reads CASRTGHLYEQYF. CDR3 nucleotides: TGTGCCAGCAGGACGGGACACCTATACGAGCAGTACTTC.

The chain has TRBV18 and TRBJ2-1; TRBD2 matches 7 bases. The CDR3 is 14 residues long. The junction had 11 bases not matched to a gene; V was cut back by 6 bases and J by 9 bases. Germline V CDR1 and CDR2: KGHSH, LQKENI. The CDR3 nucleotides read TGTGCCAGCTCTCAGACCGGCGGGAGTACTGAGCAGTTCTTC. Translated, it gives CASSQTGGSTEQFF.

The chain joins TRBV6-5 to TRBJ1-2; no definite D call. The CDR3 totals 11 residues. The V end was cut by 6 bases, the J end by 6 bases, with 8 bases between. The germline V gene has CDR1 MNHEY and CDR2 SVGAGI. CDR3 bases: TGTGCCAGCAGGCTTATGGATGGCTACACCTTC. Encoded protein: CASRLMDGYTF.

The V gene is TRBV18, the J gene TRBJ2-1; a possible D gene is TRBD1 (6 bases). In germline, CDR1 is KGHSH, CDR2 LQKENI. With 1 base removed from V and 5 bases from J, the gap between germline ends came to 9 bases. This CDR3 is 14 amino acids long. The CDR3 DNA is TGTGCCAGCTCACCACGGGCAGGGGACAATGAGCAGTTCTTC. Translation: CASSPRAGDNEQFF.

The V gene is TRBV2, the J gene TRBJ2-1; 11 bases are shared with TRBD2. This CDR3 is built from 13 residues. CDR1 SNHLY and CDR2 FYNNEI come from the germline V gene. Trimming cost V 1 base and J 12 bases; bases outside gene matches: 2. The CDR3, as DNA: TGTGCCAGCAGTGAAGTCACTAGCGGGAGGCAGTTCTTC. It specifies CASSEVTSGRQFF.

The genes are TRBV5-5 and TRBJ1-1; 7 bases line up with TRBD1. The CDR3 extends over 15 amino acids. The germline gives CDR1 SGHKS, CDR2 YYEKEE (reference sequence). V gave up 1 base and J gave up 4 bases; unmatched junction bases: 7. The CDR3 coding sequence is TGTGCCAGCAGCTTGCAGGGCCCAGGGGGCACTGAAGCTTTCTTT. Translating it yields CASSLQGPGGTEAFF.

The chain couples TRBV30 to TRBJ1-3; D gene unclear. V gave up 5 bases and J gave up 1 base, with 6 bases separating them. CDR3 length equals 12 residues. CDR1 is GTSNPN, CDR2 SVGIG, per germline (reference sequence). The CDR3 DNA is TGTGCCTGGGGTCGTTCTGGAAACACCATATATTTT. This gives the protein CAWGRSGNTIYF.

CDR3 in amino acids: CASNQLWGQWGYEQYF. CDR3 sequence (DNA): TGTGCCAGCAACCAACTATGGGGACAGTGGGGGTACGAGCAGTACTTC. The chain uses TRBV27 and TRBJ2-7; TRBD1 aligns across 7 bases. With V trimmed by 7 bases and J by 4 bases, 16 bases remained unmatched. The CDR3 spans 16 residues. Per germline, CDR1 MNHEY and CDR2 SMNVEV (reference sequence).

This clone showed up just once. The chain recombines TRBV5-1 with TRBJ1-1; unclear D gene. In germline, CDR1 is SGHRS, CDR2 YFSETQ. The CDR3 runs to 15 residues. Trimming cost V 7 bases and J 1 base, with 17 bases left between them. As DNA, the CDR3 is TGCGCCAGCCAACTATCTAAGGGAGGGAACACTGAAGCTTTCTTT. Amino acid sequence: CASQLSKGGNTEAFF.

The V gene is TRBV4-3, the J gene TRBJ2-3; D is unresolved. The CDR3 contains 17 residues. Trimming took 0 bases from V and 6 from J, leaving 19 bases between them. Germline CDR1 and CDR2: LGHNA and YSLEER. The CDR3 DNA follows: TGCGCCAGCAGCCAAGAACCCGACTGGCGGAACTCGGATACGCAGTATTTT. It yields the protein CASSQEPDWRNSDTQYF.

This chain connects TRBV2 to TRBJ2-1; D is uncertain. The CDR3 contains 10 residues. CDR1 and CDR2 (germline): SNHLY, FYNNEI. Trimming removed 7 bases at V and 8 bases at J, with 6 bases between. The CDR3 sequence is CASTSYEQFF. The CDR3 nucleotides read TGTGCCAGCACTTCGTATGAGCAGTTCTTC. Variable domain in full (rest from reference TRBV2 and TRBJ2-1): EPEVTQTPSHQVTQMGQEVILRCVPISNHLYFYWYRQILGQKVEFLVSFYNNEISEKSEIFDDQFSVERPDGSNFTLKIRSTKLEDSAMYFCASTSYEQFFGPGTRLTVL.

CDR3 residues: CASSQGYGTATGNTIYF. The CDR3 DNA is TGCGCCAGCAGCCAAGGGTATGGGACGGCTACTGGAAACACCATATATTTT. This chain uses TRBV4-1 with TRBJ1-3; D is perhaps TRBD1 (5 bases). The germline V gene encodes CDR1 MGHRA and CDR2 YSYEKL. The CDR3 is 17 amino acids. Trimming took 1 base from V and 2 from J, leaving 15 bases between them.

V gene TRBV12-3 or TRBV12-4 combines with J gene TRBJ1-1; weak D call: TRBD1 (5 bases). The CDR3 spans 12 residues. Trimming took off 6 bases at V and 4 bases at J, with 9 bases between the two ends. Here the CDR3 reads CASRHGGTEAFF. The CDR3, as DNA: TGTGCCAGCAGACACGGGGGCACTGAAGCTTTCTTT.

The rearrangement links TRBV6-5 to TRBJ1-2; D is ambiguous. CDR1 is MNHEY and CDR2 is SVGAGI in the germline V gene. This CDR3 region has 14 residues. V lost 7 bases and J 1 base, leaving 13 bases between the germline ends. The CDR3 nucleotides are TGTGCCAGCATTATGGGCGGGGTTAACTATGGCTACACCTTC. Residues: CASIMGGVNYGYTF.

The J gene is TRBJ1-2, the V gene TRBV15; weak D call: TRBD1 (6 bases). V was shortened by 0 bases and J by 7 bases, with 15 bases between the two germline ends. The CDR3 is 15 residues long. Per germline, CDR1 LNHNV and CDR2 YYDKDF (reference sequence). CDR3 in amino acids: CATSREYIQGVGYTF. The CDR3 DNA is TGTGCCACCAGCAGAGAGTACATACAGGGCGTTGGCTACACCTTC.

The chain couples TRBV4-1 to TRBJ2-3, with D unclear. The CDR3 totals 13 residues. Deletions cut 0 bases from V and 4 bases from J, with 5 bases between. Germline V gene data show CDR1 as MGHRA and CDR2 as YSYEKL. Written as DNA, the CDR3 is TGCGCCAGCAGCCAAGATCTCTCAGATACGCAGTATTTT. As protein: CASSQDLSDTQYF.

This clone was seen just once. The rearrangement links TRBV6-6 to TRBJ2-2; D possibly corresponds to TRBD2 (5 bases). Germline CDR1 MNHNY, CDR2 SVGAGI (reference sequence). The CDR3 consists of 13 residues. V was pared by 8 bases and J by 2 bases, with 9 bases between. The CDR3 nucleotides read TGTGCCAGCTCAACTAGTAACACCGGGGAGCTGTTTTTT. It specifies CASSTSNTGELFF.

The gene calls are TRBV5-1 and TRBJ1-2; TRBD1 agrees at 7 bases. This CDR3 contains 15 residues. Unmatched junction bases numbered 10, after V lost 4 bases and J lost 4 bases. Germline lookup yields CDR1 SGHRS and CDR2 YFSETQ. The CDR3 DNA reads TGCGCCAGCAGCACGGGTAGGAGGGGGCCCTATGGCTACACCTTC. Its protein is CASSTGRRGPYGYTF.